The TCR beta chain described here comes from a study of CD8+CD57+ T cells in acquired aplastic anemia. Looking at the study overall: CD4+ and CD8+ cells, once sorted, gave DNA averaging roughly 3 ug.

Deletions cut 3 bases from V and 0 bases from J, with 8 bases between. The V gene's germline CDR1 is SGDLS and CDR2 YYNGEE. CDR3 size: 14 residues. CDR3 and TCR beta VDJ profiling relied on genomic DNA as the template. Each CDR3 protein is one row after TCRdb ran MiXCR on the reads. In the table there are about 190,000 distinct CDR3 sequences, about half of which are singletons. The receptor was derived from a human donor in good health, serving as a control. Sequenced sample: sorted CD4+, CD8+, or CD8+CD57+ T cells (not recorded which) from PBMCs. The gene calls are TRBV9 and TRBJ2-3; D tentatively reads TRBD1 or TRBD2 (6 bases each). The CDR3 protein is CASSAGASTDTQYF. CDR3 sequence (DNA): TGTGCCAGCAGCGCGGGGGCGAGCACAGATACGCAGTATTTT.